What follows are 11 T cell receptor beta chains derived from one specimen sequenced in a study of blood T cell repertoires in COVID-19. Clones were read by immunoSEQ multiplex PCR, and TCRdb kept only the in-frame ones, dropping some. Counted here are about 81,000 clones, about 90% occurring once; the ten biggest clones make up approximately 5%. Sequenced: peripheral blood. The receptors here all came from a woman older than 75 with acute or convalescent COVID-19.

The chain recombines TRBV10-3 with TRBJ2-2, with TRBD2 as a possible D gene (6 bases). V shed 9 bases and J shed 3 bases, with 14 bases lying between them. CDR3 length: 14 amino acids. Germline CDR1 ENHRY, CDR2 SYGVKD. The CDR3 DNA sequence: TGTGCCATTCTCCGGGACTTGTACACCGGGGAGCTGTTTTTT. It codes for CAILRDLYTGELFF.

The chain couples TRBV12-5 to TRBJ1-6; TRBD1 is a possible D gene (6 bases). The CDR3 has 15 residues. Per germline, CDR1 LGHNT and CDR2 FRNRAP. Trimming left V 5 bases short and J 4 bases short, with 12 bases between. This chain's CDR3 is CASGPGEGYNSPLHF. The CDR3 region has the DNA TGTGCTAGTGGTCCAGGGGAAGGTTATAATTCACCCCTCCACTTT.

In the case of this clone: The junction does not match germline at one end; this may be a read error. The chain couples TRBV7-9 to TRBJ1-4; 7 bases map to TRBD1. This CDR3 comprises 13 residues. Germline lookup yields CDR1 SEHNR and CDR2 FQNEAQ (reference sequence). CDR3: CASSSPGQPSWVF. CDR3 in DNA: TGTGCCAGCAGCTCCCCGGGACAGCCCTCTTGGGTTTTT.

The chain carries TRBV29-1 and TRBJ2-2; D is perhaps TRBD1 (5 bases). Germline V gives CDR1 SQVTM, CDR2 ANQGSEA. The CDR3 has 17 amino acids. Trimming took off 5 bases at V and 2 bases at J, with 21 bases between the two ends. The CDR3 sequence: CSVRLQERLFNTGELFF. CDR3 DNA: TGCAGCGTTAGGCTACAGGAAAGACTTTTTAACACCGGGGAGCTGTTTTTT.

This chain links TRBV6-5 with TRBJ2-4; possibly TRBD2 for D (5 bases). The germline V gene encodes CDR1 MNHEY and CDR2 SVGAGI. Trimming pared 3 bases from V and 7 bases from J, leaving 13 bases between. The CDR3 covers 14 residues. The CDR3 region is CASSYSSRENIQYF. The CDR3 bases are TGTGCCAGCAGTTATTCCTCGAGGGAGAACATTCAGTACTTC.

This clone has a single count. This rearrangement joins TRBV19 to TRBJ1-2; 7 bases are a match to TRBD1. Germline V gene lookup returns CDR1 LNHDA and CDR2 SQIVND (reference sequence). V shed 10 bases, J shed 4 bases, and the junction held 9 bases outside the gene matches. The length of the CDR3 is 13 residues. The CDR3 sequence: CATETGNSYGYTF. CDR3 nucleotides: TGTGCCACAGAGACAGGGAATTCCTATGGCTACACCTTC.

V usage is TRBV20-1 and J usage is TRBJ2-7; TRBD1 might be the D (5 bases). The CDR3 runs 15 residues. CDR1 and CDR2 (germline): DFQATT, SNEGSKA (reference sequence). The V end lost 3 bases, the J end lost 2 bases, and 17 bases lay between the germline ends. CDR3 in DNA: TGCAGTGCTAGTACCACAGGTGCTGGACCCTACGAGCAGTACTTC. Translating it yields CSASTTGAGPYEQYF.

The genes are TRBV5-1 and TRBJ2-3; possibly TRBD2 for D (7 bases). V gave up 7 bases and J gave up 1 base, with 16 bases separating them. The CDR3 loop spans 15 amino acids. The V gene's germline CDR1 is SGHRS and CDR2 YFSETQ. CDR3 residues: CASSSGRGRTDTQYF. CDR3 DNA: TGCGCCAGCTCCAGCGGGCGGGGGCGCACAGATACGCAGTATTTT.

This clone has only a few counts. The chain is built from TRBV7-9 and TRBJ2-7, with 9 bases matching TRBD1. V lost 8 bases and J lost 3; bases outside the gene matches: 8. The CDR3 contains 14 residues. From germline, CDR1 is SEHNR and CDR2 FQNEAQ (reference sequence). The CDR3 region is CASQVGGQGYEQYF. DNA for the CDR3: TGTGCCAGCCAAGTAGGGGGACAGGGCTACGAGCAGTACTTC.

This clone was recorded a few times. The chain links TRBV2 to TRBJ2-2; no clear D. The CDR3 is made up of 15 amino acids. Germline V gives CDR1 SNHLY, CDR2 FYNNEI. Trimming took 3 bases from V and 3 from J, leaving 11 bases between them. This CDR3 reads CASSDQRVYTGELFF. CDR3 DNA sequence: TGTGCCAGCAGTGACCAGCGCGTGTACACCGGGGAGCTGTTTTTT. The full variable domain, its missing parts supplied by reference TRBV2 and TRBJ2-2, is EPEVTQTPSHQVTQMGQEVILRCVPISNHLYFYWYRQILGQKVEFLVSFYNNEISEKSEIFDDQFSVERPDGSNFTLKIRSTKLEDSAMYFCASSDQRVYTGELFFGEGSRLTVL.

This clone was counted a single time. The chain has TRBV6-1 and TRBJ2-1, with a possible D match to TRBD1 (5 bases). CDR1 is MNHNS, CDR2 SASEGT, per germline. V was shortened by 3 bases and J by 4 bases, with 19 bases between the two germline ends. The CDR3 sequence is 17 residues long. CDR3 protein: CASSETLWGQVYNEQFF. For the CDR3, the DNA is TGTGCCAGCAGTGAGACTCTTTGGGGCCAGGTGTACAATGAGCAGTTCTTC.